The T cell receptor (beta chain) under discussion was sequenced for a study of shared clonotypes between healthy human individuals. Study-level results: Among a handful of donors, about 4.6% of naive CD4 clonotypes were found in common. Across subsets, estimated richness was generally greater for naive than for memory populations.

Sequencing was performed with immunoSEQ multiplex PCR; in TCRdb, only in-frame clones are kept and a portion is missing. Here the sample spans approximately 640,000 clones, 72% being singletons. Regarding this clone: Its target is not known.

Naive CD45RA+ and memory CD45RA-negative subsets were split from CD4+ cells. The CDR3 consists of 15 residues. The germline V gene encodes CDR1 SGHNT and CDR2 YYREEE (reference sequence). With 4 bases removed from V and 0 bases from J, the gap between germline ends came to 12 bases. The chain is built from TRBV5-4 and TRBJ2-3; D perhaps matches TRBD2 (6 bases). The TCR sequence derives from a woman aged 25 to 39 in good health. The sample was memory CD4+ T cells sorted from blood. Subset given: CD45RA-negative fraction. In DNA form, the CDR3 reads TGTGCCAGCAGCCTACGGGCGGGAAGCACAGATACGCAGTATTTT. Encoded protein: CASSLRAGSTDTQYF.